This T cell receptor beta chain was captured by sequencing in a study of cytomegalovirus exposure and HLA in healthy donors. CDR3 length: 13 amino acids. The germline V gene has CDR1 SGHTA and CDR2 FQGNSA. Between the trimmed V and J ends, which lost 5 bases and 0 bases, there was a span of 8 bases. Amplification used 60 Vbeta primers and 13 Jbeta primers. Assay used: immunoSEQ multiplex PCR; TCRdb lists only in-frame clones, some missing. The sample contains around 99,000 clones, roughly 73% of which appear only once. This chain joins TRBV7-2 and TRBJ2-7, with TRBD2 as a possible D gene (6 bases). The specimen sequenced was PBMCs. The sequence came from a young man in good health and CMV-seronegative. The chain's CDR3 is CASSHGGSYEQYF. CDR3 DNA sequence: TGTGCCAGCAGCCACGGGGGCTCCTACGAGCAGTACTTC.